One sample yielded the 23 T cell receptor beta chains listed below, sequenced in a study of tumor-infiltrating lymphocytes in primary liver carcinoma. TCR beta cDNA was prepared out of roughly 500 ng total RNA by means of a constant-region primer. ARM-PCR, slightly modified, supplied the TCR beta libraries through three nested multiplex PCR rounds. The first two PCR rounds, around 10 cycles each, used TRBV1-TRBV30 forward primers and a C-beta reverse primer. TCRdb recomputed calls from the multiplex PCR reads with MiXCR, one row per CDR3 protein. The data hold just over 300,000 distinct CDR3 sequences, with around three fifths observed a single time. It was unsorted whole blood that yielded blood RNA, and germline DNA was also extracted. Specimen: peripheral blood. These receptors were collected from a woman in her twenties or thirties with primary liver carcinoma and hepatitis B virus infection.

Worth noting for this clonotype: A much bigger clone sits one base away, suggesting this may be a read error. The chain employs TRBV29-1 and TRBJ2-1; TRBD2 aligns across 9 bases. V dropped 6 bases and J dropped 4; count of bases not matched to a gene: 10. The CDR3 length is 15 residues. CDR1 is SQVTM and CDR2 is ANQGSEA in the germline V gene. The CDR3 loop reads CSVPGISGRYNEQFF. CDR3 in DNA: TGCAGCGTGCCCGGGATTAGCGGGAGATACAATGAGCAGTTCTTC.

This clonotype was recorded a few times. V gene TRBV6-6 combines with J gene TRBJ2-1, with TRBD2 as a possible D gene (6 bases). CDR3 length: 12 residues. V lost 8 bases, J lost 4 bases, and 9 bases lay in between. The germline CDR1 and CDR2 sequences are MNHNY and SVGAGI (reference sequence). This CDR3 is CASWDFYNEQFF. The CDR3 bases are TGTGCCAGCTGGGACTTTTACAATGAGCAGTTCTTC.

About this clonotype itself: It may be a read error: a sequence one base away is much more abundant. The chain has TRBV6-5 and TRBJ2-7; the match to TRBD1 covers 7 bases. This CDR3 is built from 15 residues. Germline V gene sequence: CDR1 MNHEY, CDR2 SVGAGI. The CDR3 nucleotides are TGTGCCAGCAGCTCCCGATGGGACAGAACATACGAGCTGTACTTC. It codes for CASSSRWDRTYELYF.

This chain joins TRBV10-3 and TRBJ1-3; D is unresolved. Germline V gene data show CDR1 as ENHRY and CDR2 as SYGVKD. The CDR3 spans 13 residues. Between the trimmed V and J ends, which lost 2 bases and 4 bases, there was a span of 6 bases. The CDR3 loop reads CAISEGLGNTIYF. The CDR3 DNA sequence: TGTGCCATCAGTGAGGGACTCGGAAACACCATATATTTT.

The count of this clonotype is one. Being one base from a much bigger clone, this may be a read error. This chain joins TRBV4-1 and TRBJ1-6, with D perhaps matching TRBD1 (5 bases). The V and J ends lost 5 bases and 14 bases respectively, with 22 bases between them. CDR3 length: 15 residues. The V gene's germline CDR1 is MGHRA and CDR2 YSYEKL. This CDR3 reads CASSDRRPGDSTLHF. Here the CDR3 DNA reads TGCGCCAGCAGCGACAGACGTCCGGGGGACTCAACCCTCCACTTT.

The chain combines TRBV7-9 with TRBJ2-2; D call uncertain. With 8 bases removed from V and 1 base from J, the gap between germline ends came to 17 bases. Germline CDR1 SEHNR, CDR2 FQNEAQ (reference sequence). This CDR3 comprises 16 residues. CDR3 in DNA: TGTGCCAGCTCCCATCTTGAGAAGAAGAACACCGGGGAGCTGTTTTTT. This codes for CASSHLEKKNTGELFF.

This clonotype was found once. This chain links TRBV10-1 with TRBJ2-5, with 9 bases matching TRBD1. There are 17 residues in the CDR3. The junction had 11 bases not matched to a gene; V was cut back by 3 bases and J by 3 bases. From germline, CDR1 is WNHNN and CDR2 SYGVQD (reference sequence). CDR3 in DNA: TGCGCCAGCAGTGACGGAAACAGGGGGCGAGCGAAAGAGACCCAGTACTTC. The encoded protein is CASSDGNRGRAKETQYF.

This clonotype was recorded many times. The chain uses TRBV11-3 and TRBJ2-1, with TRBD2 matching over 13 bases. V lost 1 base to trimming and J lost 12 bases; unmatched junction nucleotides: 12. There are 17 residues in the CDR3. Germline V lookup: CDR1 SGHNT, CDR2 YENEEA. CDR3 sequence (DNA): TGTGCCAGCAGCTTAGCCTTGTGGACTAGCGGGAGAGATGGGCAGTTCTTC. Residues: CASSLALWTSGRDGQFF.

V and J are TRBV10-3 and TRBJ2-3, with TRBD2 matching over 7 bases. V shed 7 bases and J 5 bases; nucleotides not matched to a gene: 9. The CDR3 covers 14 residues. Germline CDR1 reads ENHRY; CDR2 reads SYGVKD. CDR3 sequence: CAIMERDREDTQYF. DNA for the CDR3: TGTGCCATCATGGAGCGGGATAGGGAAGATACGCAGTATTTT.

The gene calls are TRBV30 and TRBJ1-5; TRBD1 matches 7 bases. This CDR3 is built from 16 residues. Looked up from germline, CDR1 is GTSNPN and CDR2 is SVGIG (reference sequence). J was trimmed by 0 bases and V by 2 bases; bases with no gene match: 7. CDR3 loop: CAWSPGTVYSNQPQHF. CDR3 in DNA: TGTGCCTGGAGTCCTGGGACAGTCTATAGCAATCAGCCCCAGCATTTT.

This clonotype was seen once. Given a much more abundant clone one base away, this may be a read error. The CDR3 carries no conserved terminal phenylalanine or tryptophan, so it likely arises from a read error. The V call is TRBV4-3, the J call TRBJ1-4; D uncertain. The CDR3 length is 12 residues. Germline V lookup: CDR1 LGHNA, CDR2 YSLEER. V lost 4 bases and J 11 bases, leaving 11 bases between the germline ends. DNA for the CDR3: TGCGCCAGCAGCCCCCTTAAGCGGAAACTGTTTGTT. This sequence encodes CASSPLKRKLFV.

The rearrangement uses TRBV6-2 or TRBV6-3 and TRBJ1-5, with a tentative D call TRBD1 (6 bases). The CDR3 has 15 amino acids. The germline V gene has CDR1 MNHEY and CDR2 SVGEGT. V gave up 0 bases and J gave up 7 bases, with 13 bases separating them. CDR3: CASSYSIGGNQPQHF. Written as DNA, the CDR3 is TGTGCCAGCAGTTACTCGATAGGGGGGAACCAGCCCCAGCATTTT.

This clonotype has just a few counts. The chain carries TRBV5-4 and TRBJ2-1, with D unclear. Trimming cost V 0 bases and J 6 bases, with 7 bases left between them. The CDR3 length is 13 residues. Germline V gene lookup returns CDR1 SGHNT and CDR2 YYREEE (reference sequence). This CDR3 is CASSLGVVNEQFF. CDR3 coding DNA: TGTGCCAGCAGCTTGGGGGTAGTCAATGAGCAGTTCTTC.

The CDR3 region has the DNA TGTGTTAGCAGCTTAGAATCGGGACCCCACTACGAGCAGTACTTC. This codes for CVSSLESGPHYEQYF. J is TRBJ2-7 and V is TRBV11-3; D may match TRBD1 or TRBD2 (5 bases each). CDR3 length: 15 amino acids. The germline V gene encodes CDR1 SGHNT and CDR2 YENEEA.

On this clonotype: This may come from a read error, since a much larger clone is one base off. The V and J genes are TRBV29-1 and TRBJ2-1; TRBD1 is a possible D gene (5 bases). This CDR3 comprises 12 residues. Germline-derived CDR1 and CDR2 are SQVTM and ANQGSEA. Trimming left V 5 bases short and J 5 bases short, with 10 bases between. The CDR3 DNA sequence: TGCAGCGTTACGGCAGGGCACAATGAGCAGTTCTTC. Amino acids: CSVTAGHNEQFF.

This clonotype has at least ten counts. The chain uses TRBV29-1 and TRBJ1-1; the match to TRBD1 covers 7 bases. This CDR3 contains 12 residues. Germline lookup yields CDR1 SQVTM and CDR2 ANQGSEA. The ends lost 4 bases at V and 4 bases at J; junction bases unmatched: 3. The CDR3 nucleotides are TGCAGCGTTGTTCCAGGGGGCACTGAAGCTTTCTTT. Its protein is CSVVPGGTEAFF.

V gene TRBV13 combines with J gene TRBJ2-7; 9 positions agree with TRBD2. The CDR3 loop spans 16 amino acids. V shed 3 bases, J shed 5 bases, and the junction held 11 bases outside the gene matches. Germline CDR1 reads PRHDT; CDR2 reads FYEKMQ (reference sequence). The CDR3 region has the DNA TGTGCCAGCAGCTTGGCAGCTAGCGGGAAATCCAACGAGCAGTACTTC. This encodes CASSLAASGKSNEQYF.

This chain joins TRBV12-3 or TRBV12-4 and TRBJ2-3, with 15 bases aligning to TRBD2. The J segment lost 8 bases and the V segment lost 8 bases, leaving 8 bases of the junction unmatched. This CDR3 is built from 15 residues. Here the CDR3 DNA reads TGTGCCAGCGGGACTAGCGGGAGGTGGTACGGTACGCAGTATTTT. Amino acid sequence: CASGTSGRWYGTQYF.

This clonotype has ten or more counts. The chain carries TRBV6-1 and TRBJ2-1; D might be TRBD1 (5 bases). With 6 bases removed from V and 10 bases from J, the gap between germline ends came to 16 bases. Looked up from germline, CDR1 is MNHNS and CDR2 is SASEGT. This CDR3 contains 13 residues. The CDR3 protein is CASSAQGLNEQFF. CDR3 DNA: TGTGCCAGCAGCGCTCAGGGTCTCAACGAGCAGTTCTTC.

This clonotype was seen repeatedly, ten times or more. The rearrangement uses TRBV12-3 or TRBV12-4 and TRBJ2-1; D possibly uses TRBD1 or TRBD2 (5 bases each). The CDR3 length is 14 residues. V was clipped by 7 bases and J by 6 bases, with 16 bases between them. CDR3 in amino acids: CASTMGEVANEQFF. The CDR3 bases are TGTGCCAGCACCATGGGGGAAGTAGCCAATGAGCAGTTCTTC.

This chain uses TRBV12-3 or TRBV12-4 with TRBJ2-5, with no clear D. The CDR3 consists of 14 residues. V dropped 2 bases and J dropped 5 bases, with 12 bases sitting between them. The chain's CDR3 is CASSLFQQEETQYF. The DNA of the CDR3 is TGTGCCAGCAGTTTATTCCAGCAGGAGGAGACCCAGTACTTC.

J is TRBJ1-1 and V is TRBV12-3 or TRBV12-4; D call uncertain. The CDR3 totals 10 residues. V lost 10 bases, J lost 5 bases, and 8 bases lay in between. The CDR3 coding sequence is TGTGCCAAATGTTTGACTGAAGCTTTCTTT. This translates into CAKCLTEAFF.

On this clonotype: A read error may explain this, as a much larger clone is one base away. The chain employs TRBV6-1 and TRBJ2-2, with a weak D call TRBD1 (6 bases). V dropped 5 bases and J dropped 6 bases, with 16 bases sitting between them. CDR3 length equals 15 residues. The germline V gene encodes CDR1 MNHNS and CDR2 SASEGT. The CDR3 sequence is CASSKNREGAGELFF. CDR3 sequence (DNA): TGTGCCAGCAGTAAAAACAGGGAAGGGGCCGGGGAGCTGTTTTTT.